Listed below are T cell receptor beta chains from one sample, sequenced in a study of blood T cell repertoires in COVID-19. Some clones are missing from TCRdb's copy, which holds only in-frame ones; the method was immunoSEQ multiplex PCR. The sample lists roughly 40,000 clones, 76% occurring once. Sequenced input: peripheral blood. The receptors come from a man between 65 and 80 years old with active or convalescent COVID-19. Both conserved end residues are part of each CDR3. D genes are given only for firm matches. Size is stated for part of the rows, as once, few or many counts, or as a class when the clone is expanded.

j_gene | v_gene | d_gene | abundance | CDR3nt | CDR3aa
TRBJ2-2 | TRBV11-2 | TRBD2 | - | TGTGCCAGCAGCTTAGTGGCTAGCGGGGGCACGAACACCGGGGAGCTGTTTTTT | CASSLVASGGTNTGELFF
TRBJ1-4 | TRBV19 | TRBD1 | once | TGTGCCAGTAGTGTCACAGGGGCGAATAATGAAAAACTGTTTTTT | CASSVTGANNEKLFF
TRBJ2-7 | TRBV3-1/TRBV3-2 | - | - | TGTGCCAGCAGCCTAGAGGACTCCCTTTTC | CASSLEDSLF
TRBJ1-2 | TRBV28 | - | - | TGTGCCAGCAGAGAACTCCTAGGGGGTTTCTATGGCTACACCTTC | CASRELLGGFYGYTF
TRBJ1-2 | TRBV10-3 | - | - | TGTGCCATCAGAGGGGAAGGTGTCTTTGGCTACACCTTC | CAIRGEGVFGYTF
TRBJ1-6 | TRBV7-8 | - | - | TGTGCCAGCAGCCAAACCGGTGTGAAGCCCCGCGTGGCCCTCCACTTT | CASSQTGVKPRVALHF
TRBJ2-2 | TRBV9 | TRBD2 | - | TGTGCCAGCACCGTCGGGGGGAGCAACACCGGGGAGCTGTTTTTT | CASTVGGSNTGELFF
TRBJ1-2 | TRBV29-1 | TRBD1 | - | TGCAGCTACCGGACAGGGTCAACGGTTGGCTACACCTTC | CSYRTGSTVGYTF
TRBJ1-1 | TRBV30 | - | - | TGTGCCTGGAGTGTCCCAGGGAACACTGAAGCTTTCTTT | CAWSVPGNTEAFF
TRBJ1-6 | TRBV3-1/TRBV3-2 | - | - | TGTGCCAGCAGCTACCGACAGCAAAATTCACCCCTCCACTTT | CASSYRQQNSPLHF
TRBJ2-7 | TRBV18 | TRBD2 | - | TGTGCCAGCTCACCAACAGGGACTAGGGAGCAGTACTTC | CASSPTGTREQYF
TRBJ2-3 | TRBV18 | TRBD2 | - | TGTGCCAGCTCCCCCGTCACTAGCGGGGATACGCAGTATTTT | CASSPVTSGDTQYF
TRBJ1-1 | TRBV10-3 | - | - | TGTGCCATCAGTGAGGGGCAGGCGGGGGCAAACACTGAAGCTTTCTTT | CAISEGQAGANTEAFF
TRBJ1-5 | TRBV6-4 | - | - | TGTGCCAGCAGCAGGGTTGATCAGCCCCAGCATTTT | CASSRVDQPQHF
TRBJ1-2 | TRBV19 | TRBD1 | - | TGTGCCAGTAGTCTAGGGGGCGCGTATGGCTACACCTTC | CASSLGGAYGYTF
TRBJ2-2 | TRBV23-1 | TRBD1 | - | TGCGCCAGCAAGTTCCTAACAGGGGCCGTCACCGGGGAGCTGTTTTTT | CASKFLTGAVTGELFF
TRBJ1-3 | TRBV7-9 | - | - | TGTGCCAGCAGCTTAGATCAGGCCTGGCGAAACACCATATATTTT | CASSLDQAWRNTIYF
TRBJ1-1 | TRBV7-2 | TRBD1 | - | TGTGCCAGCAGCTTAGATGGAGGGGGCTCATCAGGAGCTTTCTTT | CASSLDGGGSSGAFF
TRBJ2-3 | TRBV7-9 | - | - | TGTGCCAGCAGCGCCCAGTTTGCGGGGAATACGCAGTATTTT | CASSAQFAGNTQYF
TRBJ1-1 | TRBV19 | - | - | TGTGCCAGTAGTATCCCCCTACGGTCTAGGAACACTGAAGCTTTCTTT | CASSIPLRSRNTEAFF
TRBJ1-1 | TRBV6-5 | - | - | TGTGCCAGCAGGAGGGAGTACACTGAAGCTTTCTTT | CASRREYTEAFF
TRBJ2-2 | TRBV19 | - | - | TGTGCCAGTAGTGCGAACTACGTCGGGGAGCTGTTTTTT | CASSANYVGELFF
TRBJ2-2 | TRBV28 | TRBD1 | - | TGTGCCAGCAGTTCTACAGGGGTAGAAACCGGGGAGCTGTTTTTT | CASSSTGVETGELFF
TRBJ2-7 | TRBV6-5 | - | once | TGTGCCAGCAACCCAGGGGACCTCTACGAGCAGTACTTC | CASNPGDLYEQYF
TRBJ2-5 | TRBV5-4 | - | - | TGTGCCAGCAGCCGGGATCTTGGAGAGACCCAGTACTTC | CASSRDLGETQYF
TRBJ1-3 | TRBV28 | - | - | TGTGCCAGCAGGGAGTACTCTGGAAACACCATATATTTT | CASREYSGNTIYF
TRBJ1-6 | TRBV2 | TRBD1 | - | TGTGCCAGCAGATCCTTGGGACAGGGAAATTCACCCCTCCACTTT | CASRSLGQGNSPLHF
TRBJ1-5 | TRBV6-5 | - | - | TGTGCCAGCATTGCGGCAGGGTCCGGTCAGCCCCAGCATTTT | CASIAAGSGQPQHF
TRBJ2-2 | TRBV28 | - | - | TGTGCCAGCAAGTACAGCAACACCGGGGAGCTGTTTTTT | CASKYSNTGELFF
TRBJ2-1 | TRBV24-1 | TRBD2 | - | TGTGCCACCAGTGATCCAACTAGCGGGGGTAGCTCCTACAATGAGCAGTTCTTC | CATSDPTSGGSSYNEQFF
TRBJ1-1 | TRBV6-5 | TRBD1 | - | TGTGCCAGCAGTCCTCCGACAGGGCGGAACACTGAAGCTTTCTTT | CASSPPTGRNTEAFF
TRBJ2-1 | TRBV20-1 | - | - | TGCAGTGCTAGAGATCGGGGTGAGCAGTTCTTC | CSARDRGEQFF
TRBJ1-6 | TRBV19 | - | - | TGTGCCAGTAGTGGTGGCGGCCATAATTCACCCCTCCACTTT | CASSGGGHNSPLHF
TRBJ1-1 | TRBV30 | - | - | TGTGCCTGGAGCCTTGGGGGGAAGGGCACTGAAGCTTTCTTT | CAWSLGGKGTEAFF
TRBJ1-1 | TRBV7-3 | - | few | TGTGCCAGCAGCTTATCAGTGAACACTGAAGCTTTCTTT | CASSLSVNTEAFF
TRBJ2-2 | TRBV5-1 | TRBD1 | - | TGCGCCAGCAGCCCAACAGACAGGGGCGGAACCGGGGAGCTGTTTTTT | CASSPTDRGGTGELFF
TRBJ2-1 | TRBV7-9 | TRBD1 | once | TGTGCCAGCAGCTTAGTGGGACAGGGGGCCTACAATGAGCAGTTCTTC | CASSLVGQGAYNEQFF
TRBJ1-2 | TRBV5-6 | - | - | TGTGCCAGCAGCACCTTTTTCGCCCCGCGGGAGCTCGCTAACTATGGCTACACCTTC | CASSTFFAPRELANYGYTF
TRBJ2-7 | TRBV4-2 | - | - | TGTGCCAGCAGCCAAGATACGAGGGTCGAGCAGTACTTC | CASSQDTRVEQYF
TRBJ2-3 | TRBV12-5 | TRBD2 | - | TGTGCTAGTGGTTTGACTAGCGGGGGGACGGATACGCAGTATTTT | CASGLTSGGTDTQYF
TRBJ1-5 | TRBV11-2 | - | - | TGTGCCAGCAGCTTAGATTTCCCAGGTCAGCCCCAGCATTTT | CASSLDFPGQPQHF
TRBJ2-3 | TRBV18 | TRBD1 | - | TGTGCCAGCTCACCCGCAGGGGGTTGGAGCACAGATACGCAGTATTTT | CASSPAGGWSTDTQYF
TRBJ2-2 | TRBV6-5 | - | few | TGTGCCAGCAGACCAGGGGCAGTTAACACCGGGGAGCTGTTTTTT | CASRPGAVNTGELFF
TRBJ1-6 | TRBV5-1 | TRBD1 | - | TGCGCCAGCAGCTTAAACAGGGGAACGAATTCACCCCTCCACTTT | CASSLNRGTNSPLHF
TRBJ2-1 | TRBV18 | - | - | TGTGCCAGCTCACCATATGAGATCACTAATTCATACAATGAGCAGTTCTTC | CASSPYEITNSYNEQFF
TRBJ2-7 | TRBV3-1/TRBV3-2 | TRBD2 | few | TGTGCCAGCAGCCAAGCCGGGACTAGCATGTTCGAGCAGTACTTC | CASSQAGTSMFEQYF
TRBJ2-5 | TRBV5-1 | - | - | TGCGCCAGCAGCTCGGGCTCCGAGGGAGAGACCCAGTACTTC | CASSSGSEGETQYF
TRBJ2-3 | TRBV28 | - | - | TGTGCCAGCAGTACACCTGCTTTGGGGGGATCCTCTAGCACAGATACGCAGTATTTT | CASSTPALGGSSSTDTQYF
TRBJ1-6 | TRBV28 | TRBD1 | - | TGTGCCAGCAGTTCATATACAGGGGGCGATTCACCCCTCCACTTT | CASSSYTGGDSPLHF
TRBJ2-7 | TRBV19 | TRBD1 | - | TGTGCCAGTAGTCTCCGGGACAGGGGAGGTCACGAGCAGTACTTC | CASSLRDRGGHEQYF
TRBJ1-1 | TRBV20-1 | - | few | TGCAGTGTGGCACCGAACACTGAAGCTTTCTTT | CSVAPNTEAFF
TRBJ2-1 | TRBV6-5 | TRBD1 | once | TGTGCCAGCAGTCTGGACAGGGGGCACGATGAGCAGTTCTTC | CASSLDRGHDEQFF
TRBJ1-1 | TRBV13 | - | - | TGTGCCAGCAGCTTACAGGGGCCGCGGGTGGACACTGAAGCTTTCTTT | CASSLQGPRVDTEAFF
TRBJ2-5 | TRBV29-1 | - | once | TGCAGCGTTGGCATCACCGGGACAAACGTTGCCCAGTACTTC | CSVGITGTNVAQYF
TRBJ2-7 | TRBV28 | - | - | TGTGCCAGCAGTCAGGGCCCCTACGAGCAGTACTTC | CASSQGPYEQYF